One sample yielded the 28 T cell receptor beta chains listed below, sequenced in a study of blood T cell repertoires in COVID-19. Libraries were prepared by immunoSEQ multiplex PCR; TCRdb keeps only in-frame clonotypes and omits some of them. Here the sample spans just under 95,000 clones, less than 85% being singletons. The specimen sequenced was peripheral blood. These receptors all come from a man aged 45-60 years who had recovered from COVID-19.

The chain has TRBV6-6 and TRBJ1-2; the D is unclear. The CDR3 length is 13 residues. CDR1 and CDR2 from the germline V gene are MNHNY and SVGAGI (reference sequence). V dropped 0 bases and J dropped 4 bases, with 6 bases sitting between them. The CDR3 spells CASSYSAVYGYTF. The CDR3, as DNA: TGTGCCAGCAGTTACTCGGCAGTCTATGGCTACACCTTC.

The gene calls are TRBV7-2 and TRBJ2-7; D may be TRBD2 (6 bases). The germline V gene encodes CDR1 SGHTA and CDR2 FQGNSA. V was shortened by 3 bases and J by 2 bases, with 11 bases between the two germline ends. CDR3 size: 14 residues. DNA for the CDR3: TGTGCCAGCAGCTTCGCGGGGCAAGCCTACGAGCAGTACTTC. Translation gives CASSFAGQAYEQYF. The entire variable domain, with the rest obtained from reference TRBV7-2 and TRBJ2-7, is as follows: GAGVSQSPSNKVTEKGKDVELRCDPISGHTALYWYRQSLGQGLEFLIYFQGNSAPDKSGLPSDRFSAERTGGSVSTLTIQRTQQEDSAVYLCASSFAGQAYEQYFGPGTRLTVT.

The chain uses TRBV20-1 and TRBJ1-2; no firm D call. The V end lost 3 bases, the J end lost 4 bases, and 6 bases lay between the germline ends. Germline CDR1 reads DFQATT; CDR2 reads SNEGSKA (reference sequence). The CDR3 has 11 residues. CDR3 bases: TGCAGTGCTAGCAGTCCCTATGGCTACACCTTC. It codes for CSASSPYGYTF.

A few counts support this clone. This chain connects TRBV7-9 to TRBJ1-2; 7 nucleotides match TRBD1. The CDR3 totals 16 residues. Losses at the gene ends were 6 bases for V and 4 bases for J; bases not matched to a gene: 14. Per germline, CDR1 SEHNR and CDR2 FQNEAQ (reference sequence). CDR3 sequence: CASSFTPGTVIYGYTF. The CDR3 DNA reads as TGTGCCAGCAGTTTTACCCCCGGGACAGTAATCTATGGCTACACCTTC.

The rearrangement uses TRBV7-3 and TRBJ2-2; 8 nucleotides line up with TRBD2. The germline V gene encodes CDR1 SGHTA and CDR2 FQGTGA. V shed 5 bases, J shed 5 bases, and the junction held 13 bases outside the gene matches. The CDR3 has 17 amino acids. The CDR3 DNA is TGTGCCAGCAGCCGGGACGTGACTAGCGTGAAGACCGGGGAGCTGTTTTTT. Protein sequence: CASSRDVTSVKTGELFF.

This sequence joins TRBV4-3 and TRBJ2-2; 9 bases fit TRBD2. V was clipped by 4 bases and J by 2 bases; unmatched bases: 5. The CDR3 runs 16 residues. Per germline, CDR1 LGHNA and CDR2 YSLEER. The CDR3 spells CASSRASGTNTGELFF. The DNA of the CDR3 is TGCGCCAGCAGCCGCGCTAGCGGGACTAACACCGGGGAGCTGTTTTTT.

The chain combines TRBV5-1 with TRBJ2-2, with 8 bases lining up with TRBD1. Germline CDR1 is SGHRS and CDR2 is YFSETQ. J lost 1 base, V lost 1 base, and 6 bases had no gene match. The length of the CDR3 is 17 residues. The CDR3: CASSLMVRGQNTGELFF. The CDR3 bases are TGCGCCAGCAGCTTGATGGTCAGGGGGCAGAACACCGGGGAGCTGTTTTTT.

This clone is a singleton in its sample. This sequence joins TRBV5-6 and TRBJ1-1; the D gene is possibly TRBD1 (5 bases). There are 14 residues in the CDR3. The ends were cut back, 2 bases at V and 0 bases at J, with 8 bases in the middle. Germline CDR1 SGHDT, CDR2 YYEEEE. The CDR3 sequence is CASSLTGVNTEAFF. DNA for the CDR3: TGTGCCAGCAGCTTAACGGGGGTGAACACTGAAGCTTTCTTT.

The chain combines TRBV28 with TRBJ1-2; 7 bases fit TRBD1. Per the germline V gene, CDR1 is MDHEN and CDR2 is SYDVKM. J lost 8 bases, V lost 6 bases, and 12 bases had no gene match. This CDR3 is built from 14 residues. CDR3 loop: CASSSRGQGEGYTF. CDR3 nucleotides: TGTGCCAGCAGCAGCCGGGGGCAGGGGGAGGGCTACACCTTC.

The gene calls are TRBV7-2 and TRBJ1-2, with D hard to call. The CDR3 totals 14 residues. Germline values: CDR1 SGHTA, CDR2 FQGNSA. The V gene lost 1 base and the J gene lost 3 bases, with 9 bases spanning the gap. CDR3 in amino acids: CASSLEQLHYGYTF. For the CDR3, the DNA is TGTGCCAGCAGCTTAGAACAGCTCCACTATGGCTACACCTTC.

This clone came up a few times. V gene TRBV5-1 combines with J gene TRBJ1-2; TRBD1 agrees at 9 bases. The CDR3 length is 15 residues. The V gene end was trimmed by 0 bases and the J gene end by 6 bases; junction bases not matched to a gene: 6. Germline V gene data show CDR1 as SGHRS and CDR2 as YFSETQ. DNA for the CDR3: TGCGCCAGCAGCTTGGAGACAGGGGGGAGAAATGGCTACACCTTC. This translates into CASSLETGGRNGYTF.

The chain uses TRBV19 and TRBJ2-4; 8 bases align to TRBD2. CDR3 length: 17 amino acids. Germline V gene data show CDR1 as LNHDA and CDR2 as SQIVND (reference sequence). V gave up 5 bases and J gave up 2 bases; unmatched junction bases: 11. Here the CDR3 reads CASSDGALAGTKNIQYF. The DNA of the CDR3 is TGTGCCAGTAGTGATGGAGCCTTAGCGGGGACCAAAAACATTCAGTACTTC.

This clone turned up a few times. CDR3 loop: CASSQGQFSGNTIYF. Here the CDR3 DNA reads TGTGCCAGCAGCCAAGGGCAGTTCTCTGGAAACACCATATATTTT. The gene calls are TRBV4-2 and TRBJ1-3, with unresolved D. Deletions cut 1 base from V and 0 bases from J, with 7 bases between. This CDR3 comprises 15 residues. Germline assignment: CDR1 LGHNA and CDR2 YNFKEQ.

The chain uses TRBV6-2 or TRBV6-3 and TRBJ2-7, with D perhaps TRBD2 (6 bases). CDR1 MNHEY and CDR2 SVGEGT come from the germline V gene. The CDR3 covers 15 residues. Trimming removed 0 bases from V and 2 bases from J, with 11 bases in between. The CDR3 region is CASSYSFSGAYEQYF. CDR3 nucleotide sequence: TGTGCCAGCAGTTACTCGTTCTCGGGGGCCTACGAGCAGTACTTC.

The chain recombines TRBV16 with TRBJ2-7, with TRBD2 matching 7 bases. The V gene end was trimmed by 2 bases and the J gene end by 5 bases; junction bases not matched to a gene: 12. Looked up from germline, CDR1 is KGHSY and CDR2 is FQNENV. The CDR3 spans 16 residues. CDR3: CASSQRGRDGIHEQYF. The DNA for the CDR3 is TGTGCCAGCAGCCAACGGGGGAGGGACGGTATTCACGAGCAGTACTTC.

This clone was found a few times. This chain links TRBV7-2 with TRBJ2-2; perhaps TRBD1 as D (6 bases). The V and J ends lost 5 bases and 4 bases respectively, with 20 bases between them. From germline, CDR1 is SGHTA and CDR2 FQGNSA. The CDR3 totals 17 residues. CDR3: CASSLKTGYSFTGELFF. The CDR3 DNA sequence: TGTGCCAGCAGCCTCAAAACAGGGTATTCGTTCACCGGGGAGCTGTTTTTT. The variable domain in full, completed from reference TRBV7-2 and TRBJ2-2, reads GAGVSQSPSNKVTEKGKDVELRCDPISGHTALYWYRQSLGQGLEFLIYFQGNSAPDKSGLPSDRFSAERTGGSVSTLTIQRTQQEDSAVYLCASSLKTGYSFTGELFFGEGSRLTVL.

The chain couples TRBV9 to TRBJ1-1; 10 bases map to TRBD1. The CDR3 consists of 16 residues. V was pared by 0 bases and J by 1 base, with 3 bases of the junction left unmatched. Per germline, CDR1 SGDLS and CDR2 YYNGEE. CDR3 sequence reads: CASSVADRGANTEAFF. Here the CDR3 DNA reads TGTGCCAGCAGCGTAGCGGACAGGGGGGCGAACACTGAAGCTTTCTTT.

This clone has a single count. The V gene is TRBV5-1, the J gene TRBJ2-7, with a weak D call TRBD1 (5 bases). V was shortened by 4 bases and J by 0 bases, with 17 bases between the two germline ends. The CDR3 is made up of 16 amino acids. CDR1 SGHRS and CDR2 YFSETQ come from the germline V gene. The CDR3 reads CASSARAPTSSYEQYF. The CDR3 DNA reads TGCGCCAGCAGCGCCAGGGCTCCCACGAGCTCCTACGAGCAGTACTTC. Supplemented by reference TRBV5-1 and TRBJ2-7, the full variable domain reads KAGVTQTPRYLIKTRGQQVTLSCSPISGHRSVSWYQQTPGQGLQFLFEYFSETQRNKGNFPGRFSGRQFSNSRSEMNVSTLELGDSALYLCASSARAPTSSYEQYFGPGTRLTVT.

The chain uses TRBV27 and TRBJ2-1; 7 positions agree with TRBD1. Germline V CDR1 and CDR2: MNHEY, SMNVEV (reference sequence). The ends lost 4 bases at V and 1 base at J; junction bases unmatched: 10. The CDR3 covers 17 residues. CDR3 protein: CASSSHTGQASYNEQFF. Written as DNA, the CDR3 is TGTGCCAGCAGTTCGCACACAGGACAGGCTTCCTACAATGAGCAGTTCTTC.

This chain joins TRBV27 and TRBJ1-1; 8 bases are a match to TRBD1. CDR1 and CDR2 (germline): MNHEY, SMNVEV (reference sequence). This CDR3 has 14 residues. The V gene end was trimmed by 8 bases and the J gene end by 0 bases; junction bases not matched to a gene: 5. In DNA, the CDR3 is TGTGCCAGCGCAAGGGACAGGCTGAACACTGAAGCTTTCTTT. This sequence encodes CASARDRLNTEAFF.

CDR3 in amino acids: CASSLSGGYQPQHF. The CDR3 DNA sequence: TGTGCCAGCAGTTTGTCGGGGGGCTATCAGCCCCAGCATTTT. This sequence joins TRBV28 and TRBJ1-5, with a weak D call TRBD1 (6 bases). This CDR3 comprises 14 residues. Trimming removed 3 bases at V and 5 bases at J, with 11 bases between. CDR1 MDHEN and CDR2 SYDVKM come from the germline V gene. The variable domain in full, completed from reference TRBV28 and TRBJ1-5, reads DVKVTQSSRYLVKRTGEKVFLECVQDMDHENMFWYRQDPGLGLRLIYFSYDVKMKEKGDIPEGYSVSREKKERFSLILESASTNQTSMYLCASSLSGGYQPQHFGDGTRLSIL.

The chain combines TRBV7-3 with TRBJ2-1; 9 positions match TRBD1. Germline-derived CDR1 and CDR2 are SGHTA and FQGTGA. The length of the CDR3 is 15 residues. V dropped 3 bases and J dropped 6; count of bases not matched to a gene: 6. CDR3 bases: TGTGCCAGCAGCTTCAGGACAGGGGTTAGCAATGAGCAGTTCTTC. It yields the protein CASSFRTGVSNEQFF.

The chain is built from TRBV4-3 and TRBJ2-2; 10 nucleotides align to TRBD2. CDR1 and CDR2 from the germline V gene are LGHNA and YSLEER. With 4 bases clipped from V and 2 bases from J, the junction kept 7 bases outside the gene matches. The length of the CDR3 is 17 residues. The CDR3 coding sequence is TGCGCCAGCAGCCGAGGCAGGACTAGCGGAAACACCGGGGAGCTGTTTTTT. Its protein product is CASSRGRTSGNTGELFF.

This clone was counted ten times or more. The chain carries TRBV19 and TRBJ1-2; weak D call: TRBD1 (6 bases). V shed 5 bases and J shed 0 bases, with 10 bases lying between them. This CDR3 is 14 amino acids long. Germline CDR1 LNHDA, CDR2 SQIVND (reference sequence). The CDR3 sequence is CASSDRRANYGYTF. The CDR3 DNA reads TGTGCCAGTAGTGACAGGCGAGCTAACTATGGCTACACCTTC.

The gene calls are TRBV18 and TRBJ2-7; 12 bases fit TRBD1. The length of the CDR3 is 16 residues. The germline V gene encodes CDR1 KGHSH and CDR2 LQKENI. V was clipped by 3 bases and J by 8 bases; unmatched bases: 11. The CDR3 reads CASSPPGQGAPTKQYF. CDR3 in DNA: TGTGCCAGCTCACCGCCGGGACAGGGGGCCCCTACGAAGCAGTACTTC.

The chain has TRBV5-6 and TRBJ2-1, with D possibly TRBD1 on 5 matching bases. Germline CDR1 reads SGHDT; CDR2 reads YYEEEE. The CDR3 runs to 17 residues. The V end was cut by 4 bases, the J end by 0 bases, with 17 bases between. The CDR3 is CASSAKPRVSSYNEQFF. The CDR3 nucleotides read TGTGCCAGCAGCGCAAAACCCAGGGTTAGCTCCTACAATGAGCAGTTCTTC.

The V call is TRBV19, the J call TRBJ1-6; D call uncertain. The CDR3 length is 15 residues. V dropped 1 base and J dropped 4 bases, with 8 bases sitting between them. Germline values: CDR1 LNHDA, CDR2 SQIVND (reference sequence). The CDR3 DNA reads as TGTGCCAGTAGTATAGTCCAGACTTATAATTCACCCCTCCACTTT. Amino acid sequence: CASSIVQTYNSPLHF. Based on the CDR3 plus reference TRBV19 and TRBJ1-6, the full variable domain is DGGITQSPKYLFRKEGQNVTLSCEQNLNHDAMYWYRQDPGQGLRLIYYSQIVNDFQKGDIAEGYSVSREKKESFPLTVTSAQKNPTAFYLCASSIVQTYNSPLHFGNGTRLTVT.

The chain joins TRBV11-3 to TRBJ2-2; 10 nucleotides agree with TRBD1. CDR1 is SGHNT, CDR2 YENEEA, per germline. The trim removed 4 bases at V and 5 bases at J, leaving 7 bases unmatched. This CDR3 contains 16 residues. CDR3: CASSSRDRGKTGELFF. The DNA for the CDR3 is TGTGCCAGCAGCTCTAGGGACAGGGGAAAGACCGGGGAGCTGTTTTTT. Complete variable domain (other parts from reference TRBV11-3 and TRBJ2-2): EAGVVQSPRYKIIEKKQPVAFWCNPISGHNTLYWYLQNLGQGPELLIRYENEEAVDDSQLPKDRFSAERLKGVDSTLKIQPAELGDSAVYLCASSSRDRGKTGELFFGEGSRLTVL.